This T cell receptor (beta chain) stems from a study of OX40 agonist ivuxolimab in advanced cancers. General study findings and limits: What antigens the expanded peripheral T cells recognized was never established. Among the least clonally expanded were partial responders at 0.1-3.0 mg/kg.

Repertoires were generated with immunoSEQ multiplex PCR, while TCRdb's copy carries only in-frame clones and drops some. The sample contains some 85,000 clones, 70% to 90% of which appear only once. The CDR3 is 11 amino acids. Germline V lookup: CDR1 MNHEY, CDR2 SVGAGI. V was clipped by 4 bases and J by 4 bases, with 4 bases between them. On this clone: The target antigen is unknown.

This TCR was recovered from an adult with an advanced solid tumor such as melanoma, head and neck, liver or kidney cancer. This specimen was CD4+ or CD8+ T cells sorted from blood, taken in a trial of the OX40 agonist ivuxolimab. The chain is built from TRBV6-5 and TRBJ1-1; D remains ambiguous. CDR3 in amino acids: CASSSSTEAFF. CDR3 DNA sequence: TGTGCCAGCAGTTCGAGCACTGAAGCTTTCTTT.